Given below is one T cell receptor beta chain in context. J was trimmed by 5 bases and V by 4 bases; bases with no gene match: 9. CDR3 length: 15 residues. In germline, CDR1 is MGHRA, CDR2 YSYEKL. Sequenced by immunoSEQ multiplex PCR; TCRdb stores in-frame clones only, minus some. The sample holds roughly 410,000 clones, around 87% seen once. The sample comes from a study of blood T cell repertoires in COVID-19. The material sequenced was peripheral blood. The sequence derives from a woman in her sixties or seventies with COVID-19, enrolled during active disease. The chain has TRBV4-1 and TRBJ1-2; 8 positions agree with TRBD1. This chain's CDR3 is CASSLWTGQRYGYTF. The CDR3 DNA sequence: TGCGCCAGCAGCCTTTGGACAGGGCAAAGGTATGGCTACACCTTC.